This T cell receptor beta chain was recovered during a study of blood T cell repertoires in COVID-19 (dated by TCRdb to 2018 to 2021). General notes on the study: Recovered participants in ImmuneRACE Cohort 3 were defined by two consecutive negative NP/OP PCR tests, clearance by a healthcare professional, or resolution of symptoms. The samples were drawn from the first 160 participants of the ongoing ImmuneRACE study and from over a thousand subjects provided by 6 global collaborators. The material from the prospective study consisted of cDNA or gDNA derived from T cells, B-cell-depleted T cells, or PBMCs. HLA class I and class II types, where available, came from metadata supplied by the sample provider rather than from assay-based typing. Samples from collaborators originated in the United States, Italy and Spain and spanned both the acute and convalescent phases of COVID-19. The repertoires were made available in a free public database intended to serve as a resource for research on the immune response to SARS-CoV-2. Subjects who had been exposed to COVID-19, were actively infected with it, or had recovered from it provided the deeply sampled blood TCRbeta repertoires that made up the dataset. A de-identified subject ID, COVID-19 status, age in years and sex were almost always included in the sample metadata.

Overall results and qualifications from the work: The amount of clinical and demographic metadata varied by source and participant and was provided uncurated.

This clone has just one count. Its specific antigen is unknown. No much larger clonotype is one base removed from it; base qualities were not supplied. TCRbeta CDR3 regions were amplified from genomic DNA using the immunoSEQ Assay, a bias-controlled multiplex PCR. The paper's processing steps were these. The number of nucleated cells in each sample was estimated by amplification of reference gene primers within the assay. To quantify the absolute abundance of each unique TCRbeta CDR3 rearrangement, sequence reads were collapsed and filtered. For each sample, productive Simpson clonality was calculated as the square root of Simpson's diversity index over productive rearrangements. TCRdb obtained this table from immuneACCESS and retained in-frame rearrangements with V and J assigned. These tables miss some clones; where compared with another copy, unresolved V genes account for less than half of the shortfall, and the remainder is unexplained. D and trimming were read from the DNA, whereas the V and J calls and clone size are those reported in that table. Counted in this sample were around 200,000 clones; approximately 87% of them appeared once. The ten largest clones capture roughly 3.3% of the sample.

V loses 0 bases, J loses 2 bases, and the germline ends lie 8 bases apart. The CDR3 covers 13 residues, taking in both the cysteine and the phenylalanine. Kept here is only the CDR3 DNA, which spans 39 bases and is read in frame from base 1. The germline V gene (reference sequence) sets CDR1 to GTSNPN and CDR2 to SVGIG. Participants in the prospective study were enrolled through a virtual design, were aged about 18 to 100 years, and lived in approximately 25 United States geographic areas. In the prospective study, cohorts were assigned on the basis of participant-reported clinical history obtained from a screening survey and a study questionnaire. In the prospective study, mobile phlebotomists collected whole blood, serum and a nasopharyngeal or oropharyngeal swab from each participant. Additional blood draws and questionnaires over an approximately 2-month period could optionally be provided by prospective study participants. Before DNA extraction, prospective study blood samples were shipped either frozen or at room temperature.

In this chain, TRBV30 is recombined with TRBJ2-7; the D gene is perhaps TRBD1, on 5 matching bases. Material: PBMCs or T cells enriched from blood (not recorded which). This sequence was found in a woman between 45 and 65 years old in a cohort exposed to, infected with or recovered from COVID-19 (not recorded which). The CDR3 region reads CAWSVLRAYEQYF. DNA sequence: TGTGCCTGGAGTGTTCTCAGGGCCTACGAGCAGTACTTC.